The T cell receptor (beta chain) under discussion was sequenced for a study of long-term antiretroviral therapy in people with HIV. Findings of the study overall: Dating from about 2004 to 2017, the blood was possibly obtained under older ART regimens. Spans of CDR3 length were tighter for HIV repertoires than for controls.

This clone was detected only once. The antigen remains undetermined. Germline assignment: CDR1 SGHAT and CDR2 FQNNGV. CDR3 length equals 14 residues. The V end lost 3 bases, the J end lost 7 bases, and 13 bases lay between the germline ends. The libraries were made with immunoSEQ v3.0 at survey level. The assay was immunoSEQ multiplex PCR, and TCRdb's table has in-frame clones only and misses some. The profile shows 20,000 to 25,000 clones, approximately 80% of them singletons. The material was unsorted PBMCs, obtained 0.3 years after starting antiretroviral therapy. The rearrangement uses TRBV11-2 and TRBJ2-1, with D possibly matching TRBD2 (5 bases). This receptor was obtained from a man aged 45-65 years with HIV. Here the CDR3 DNA reads TGTGCCAGCAGCTTCCTTCACGGGATGAATGAGCAGTTCTTC. This translates into CASSFLHGMNEQFF.